What follows describes a single TCR beta chain. Repertoires were generated with immunoSEQ multiplex PCR, while TCRdb's copy carries only in-frame clones and drops some. The repertoire holds approximately 41,000 clones, about 94% seen once, with roughly 0.4% in the top ten. This sample was taken from a study of T cell changes during pregnancy in multiple sclerosis. The CDR3 spans 15 residues. V shed 5 bases and J 4 bases; nucleotides not matched to a gene: 8. Germline lookup yields CDR1 SGHRS and CDR2 YFSETQ. The chain is built from TRBV5-1 and TRBJ2-7, with 11 bases lining up with TRBD2. The specimen comprised CD4+ T cells from peripheral blood mononuclear cells, sampled in the second trimester of pregnancy. The receptor was isolated from a female donor with multiple sclerosis, enrolled in a pregnancy study. CDR3 sequence (DNA): TGCGCCAGCAGACGCGATACTAGCGGGGGTTACGAGCAGTACTTC. Translated: CASRRDTSGGYEQYF. Together with reference TRBV5-1 and TRBJ2-7, the CDR3 gives the full variable domain: KAGVTQTPRYLIKTRGQQVTLSCSPISGHRSVSWYQQTPGQGLQFLFEYFSETQRNKGNFPGRFSGRQFSNSRSEMNVSTLELGDSALYLCASRRDTSGGYEQYFGPGTRLTVT.